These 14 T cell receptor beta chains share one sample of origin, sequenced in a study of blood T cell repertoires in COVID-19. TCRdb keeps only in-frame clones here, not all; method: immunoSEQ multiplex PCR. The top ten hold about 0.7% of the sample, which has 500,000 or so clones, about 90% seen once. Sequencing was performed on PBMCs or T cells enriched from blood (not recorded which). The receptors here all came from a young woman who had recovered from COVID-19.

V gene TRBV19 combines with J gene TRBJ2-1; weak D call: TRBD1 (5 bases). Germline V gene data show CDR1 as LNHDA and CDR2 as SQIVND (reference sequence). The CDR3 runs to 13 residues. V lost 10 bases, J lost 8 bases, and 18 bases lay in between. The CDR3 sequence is CATARLRGDEQFF. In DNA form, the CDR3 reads TGTGCCACGGCCCGTTTAAGGGGCGATGAGCAGTTCTTC.

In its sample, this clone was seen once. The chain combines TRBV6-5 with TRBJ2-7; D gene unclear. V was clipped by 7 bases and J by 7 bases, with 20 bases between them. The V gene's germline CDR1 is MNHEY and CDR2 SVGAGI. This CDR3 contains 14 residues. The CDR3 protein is CASIADLRSGEQYF. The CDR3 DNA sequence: TGTGCCAGCATCGCTGACCTGCGGAGTGGGGAGCAGTACTTC.

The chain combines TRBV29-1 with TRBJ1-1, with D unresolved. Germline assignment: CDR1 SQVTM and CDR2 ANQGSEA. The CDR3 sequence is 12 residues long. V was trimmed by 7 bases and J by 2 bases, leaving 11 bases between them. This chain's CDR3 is CSGSNVNTEAFF. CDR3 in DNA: TGCAGCGGTTCAAATGTTAACACTGAAGCTTTCTTT. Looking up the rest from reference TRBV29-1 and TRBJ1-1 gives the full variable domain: SAVISQKPSRDICQRGTSLTIQCQVDSQVTMMFWYRQQPGQSLTLIATANQGSEATYESGFVIDKFPISRPNLTFSTLTVSNMSPEDSSIYLCSGSNVNTEAFFGQGTRLTVV.

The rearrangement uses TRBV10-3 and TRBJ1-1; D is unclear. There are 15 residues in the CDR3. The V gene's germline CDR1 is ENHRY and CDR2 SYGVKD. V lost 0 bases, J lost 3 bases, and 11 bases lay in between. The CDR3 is CAISESSFADTEAFF. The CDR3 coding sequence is TGTGCCATCAGTGAGTCGTCCTTTGCGGACACTGAAGCTTTCTTT.

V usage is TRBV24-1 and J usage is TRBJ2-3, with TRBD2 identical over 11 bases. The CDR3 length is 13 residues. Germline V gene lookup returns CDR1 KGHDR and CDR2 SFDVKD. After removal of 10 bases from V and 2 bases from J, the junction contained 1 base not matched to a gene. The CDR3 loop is CATSGGATDTQYF. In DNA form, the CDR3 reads TGTGCCACTAGCGGGGGGGCCACAGATACGCAGTATTTT.

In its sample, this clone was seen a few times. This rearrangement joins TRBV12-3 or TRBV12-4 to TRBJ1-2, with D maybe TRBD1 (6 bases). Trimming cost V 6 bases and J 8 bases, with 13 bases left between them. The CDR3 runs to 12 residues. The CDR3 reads CASSYRVKGYTF. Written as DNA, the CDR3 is TGTGCCAGCAGCTACAGGGTTAAAGGCTACACCTTC.

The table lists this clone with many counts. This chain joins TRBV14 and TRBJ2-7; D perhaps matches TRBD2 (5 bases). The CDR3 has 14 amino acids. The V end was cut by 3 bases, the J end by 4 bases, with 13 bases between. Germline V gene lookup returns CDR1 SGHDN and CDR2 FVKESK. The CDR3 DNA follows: TGTGCCAGCAGCCATTGGGAGTCCAATTACGAGCAGTACTTC. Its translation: CASSHWESNYEQYF.

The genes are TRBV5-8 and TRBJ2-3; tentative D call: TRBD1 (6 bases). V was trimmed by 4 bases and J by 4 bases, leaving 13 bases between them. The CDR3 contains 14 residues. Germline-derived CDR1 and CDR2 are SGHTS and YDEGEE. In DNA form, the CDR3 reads TGTGCCAGCAGCCGCGACAGGCCCCCAGATACGCAGTATTTT. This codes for CASSRDRPPDTQYF.

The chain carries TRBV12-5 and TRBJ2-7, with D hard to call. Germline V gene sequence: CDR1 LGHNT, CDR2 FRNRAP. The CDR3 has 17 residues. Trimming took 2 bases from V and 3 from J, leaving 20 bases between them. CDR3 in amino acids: CASGLSQSRSMYYEQYF. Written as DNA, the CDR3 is TGTGCTAGTGGTTTGTCACAGTCCCGAAGCATGTACTACGAGCAGTACTTC.

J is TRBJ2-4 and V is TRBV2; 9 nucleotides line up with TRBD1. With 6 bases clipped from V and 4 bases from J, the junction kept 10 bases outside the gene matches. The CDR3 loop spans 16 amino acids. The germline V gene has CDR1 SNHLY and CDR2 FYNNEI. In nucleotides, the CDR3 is TGTGCCAGCAGCGAACTAACAGGGGGCGGAAAAAACATTCAGTACTTC. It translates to CASSELTGGGKNIQYF. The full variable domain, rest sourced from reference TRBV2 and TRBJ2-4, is EPEVTQTPSHQVTQMGQEVILRCVPISNHLYFYWYRQILGQKVEFLVSFYNNEISEKSEIFDDQFSVERPDGSNFTLKIRSTKLEDSAMYFCASSELTGGGKNIQYFGAGTRLSVL.

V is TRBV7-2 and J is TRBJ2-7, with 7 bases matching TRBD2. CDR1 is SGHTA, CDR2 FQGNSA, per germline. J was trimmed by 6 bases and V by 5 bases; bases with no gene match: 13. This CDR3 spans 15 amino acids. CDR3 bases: TGTGCCAGCAGCGAGACTAGCCGATGGTCGGGCGAGCAGTACTTC. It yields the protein CASSETSRWSGEQYF. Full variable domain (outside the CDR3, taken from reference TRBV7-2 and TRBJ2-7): GAGVSQSPSNKVTEKGKDVELRCDPISGHTALYWYRQSLGQGLEFLIYFQGNSAPDKSGLPSDRFSAERTGGSVSTLTIQRTQQEDSAVYLCASSETSRWSGEQYFGPGTRLTVT.

CDR3 bases: TGCGCCAGCAGCCAACAAGGACAGGGGCGGGAAAAACTGTTTTTT. This encodes CASSQQGQGREKLFF. This chain uses TRBV4-1 with TRBJ1-4; 9 bases map to TRBD1. Per the germline V gene, CDR1 is MGHRA and CDR2 is YSYEKL. Trimming cost V 2 bases and J 8 bases; bases outside gene matches: 6. The CDR3 extends over 15 amino acids.

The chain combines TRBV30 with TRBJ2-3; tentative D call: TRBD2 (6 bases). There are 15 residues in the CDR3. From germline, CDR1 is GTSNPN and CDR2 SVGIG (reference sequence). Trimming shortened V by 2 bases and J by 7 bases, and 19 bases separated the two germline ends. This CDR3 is CAWSRPGLGENTQYF. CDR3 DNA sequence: TGTGCCTGGAGTAGACCGGGACTGGGGGAGAATACGCAGTATTTT.

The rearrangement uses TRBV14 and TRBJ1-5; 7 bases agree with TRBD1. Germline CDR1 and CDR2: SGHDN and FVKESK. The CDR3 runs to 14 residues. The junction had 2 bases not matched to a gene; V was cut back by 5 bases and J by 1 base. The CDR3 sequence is CASSTTGSNQPQHF. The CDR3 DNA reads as TGTGCCAGCAGCACGACAGGGAGCAATCAGCCCCAGCATTTT.